Each of the 32 T cell receptor beta chains below was sequenced from the same sample in a study of graft-versus-host responses after intestinal transplantation. Sequencing used immunoSEQ multiplex PCR; TCRdb keeps in-frame clones, though not all of them. The sample has tens of thousands of clones, approximately 90% seen once. The specimen was PBMCs, collected 98 days after intestinal transplantation. All receptors come from a human patient who received an intestinal transplant, so some T cells may come from the graft donor.

The sample holds one count of this clone. The rearrangement links TRBV5-1 to TRBJ2-1; TRBD2 matches at 10 bases. The V gene's germline CDR1 is SGHRS and CDR2 YFSETQ. The CDR3 is 14 amino acids. The V segment lost 6 bases and the J segment 16 bases; nucleotides outside the gene matches: 16. CDR3 DNA sequence: TGCGCCAGCAACCCCGACCTAATAGCGGGAGGTAAATTCTTC. Protein sequence: CASNPDLIAGGKFF.

The rearrangement joins TRBV6-6 to TRBJ1-3; possibly TRBD1 for D (6 bases). This CDR3 spans 16 amino acids. Trimming shortened V by 2 bases and J by 0 bases, and 11 bases separated the two germline ends. The germline V gene encodes CDR1 MNHNY and CDR2 SVGAGI (reference sequence). The CDR3 is CASSYGRQDSGNTIYF. CDR3 DNA sequence: TGTGCCAGCAGTTACGGAAGACAGGACTCTGGAAACACCATATATTTT.

V usage is TRBV30 and J usage is TRBJ1-2, with D unresolved. CDR1 GTSNPN and CDR2 SVGIG come from the germline V gene (reference sequence). The V end lost 1 base, the J end lost 3 bases, and 0 bases lay between the germline ends. CDR3 length: 10 amino acids. The CDR3 DNA follows: TGTGCCTGGAGTGACTATGGCTACACCTTC. Its translation is CAWSDYGYTF.

V usage is TRBV7-9 and J usage is TRBJ2-7; D unclear. V was cut by 4 bases and J by 6 bases, with 16 bases left in between. CDR3 length equals 14 residues. From germline, CDR1 is SEHNR and CDR2 FQNEAQ (reference sequence). CDR3 sequence: CASSSVDRSGEQYF. DNA for the CDR3: TGTGCCAGCAGCTCCGTGGACCGTTCCGGCGAGCAGTACTTC.

The V call is TRBV11-2, the J call TRBJ2-1; D not resolved. With 1 base removed from V and 4 bases from J, the gap between germline ends came to 8 bases. The CDR3 length is 14 residues. Looked up from germline, CDR1 is SGHAT and CDR2 is FQNNGV. CDR3 DNA: TGTGCCAGCAGCTTAGGGCGCCCTTACAATGAGCAGTTCTTC. This translates into CASSLGRPYNEQFF.

The CDR3 coding sequence is TGTGCCAGCAGCAGGGAGGGGTACACCGGGGAGCTGTTTTTT. It yields the protein CASSREGYTGELFF. The rearrangement joins TRBV7-6 to TRBJ2-2; 7 nucleotides line up with TRBD2. The V and J ends lost 5 bases and 3 bases, in that order; junction bases with no gene match: 3. The CDR3 loop spans 14 amino acids. The germline CDR1 and CDR2 sequences are SGHVS and FNYEAQ.

This chain joins TRBV6-6 and TRBJ2-7; D is ambiguous. This CDR3 has 14 amino acids. Germline V gene sequence: CDR1 MNHNY, CDR2 SVGAGI (reference sequence). Trimming took off 0 bases at V and 1 base at J, with 7 bases between the two ends. CDR3 loop: CASSYSDGSYEQYF. CDR3 nucleotide sequence: TGTGCCAGCAGTTACTCGGACGGATCCTACGAGCAGTACTTC.

The genes are TRBV7-2 and TRBJ2-3, with a possible D match to TRBD1 (6 bases). Per the germline V gene, CDR1 is SGHTA and CDR2 is FQGNSA. This CDR3 contains 15 residues. The V and J ends lost 5 bases and 2 bases respectively, with 14 bases between them. The DNA for the CDR3 is TGTGCCAGCAGCGAAAAGGGGGTAATCACAGATACGCAGTATTTT. Its protein is CASSEKGVITDTQYF.

The J gene is TRBJ2-3, the V gene TRBV4-1, with 10 nucleotides matching TRBD2. The CDR3 runs to 14 residues. Trimming took 2 bases from V and 5 from J; bases not matched to a gene: 1. In germline, CDR1 is MGHRA, CDR2 YSYEKL. CDR3 bases: TGCGCCAGCAGCCAACTAGCGGGGGTAGATACGCAGTATTTT. It is translated as CASSQLAGVDTQYF.

The rearrangement uses TRBV6-5 and TRBJ1-6, with D possibly TRBD1 on 6 matching bases. The CDR3 covers 13 residues. The V end lost 6 bases, the J end lost 9 bases, and 12 bases lay between the germline ends. The germline gives CDR1 MNHEY, CDR2 SVGAGI. CDR3 protein: CASRDSSFSPLHF. The CDR3 coding sequence is TGTGCCAGCAGGGACAGTTCCTTTTCACCCCTCCACTTT.

This clone was counted a few times. This chain uses TRBV19 with TRBJ1-6; D is undetermined. Trimming cost V 10 bases and J 4 bases, with 17 bases left between them. CDR3 length: 15 residues. CDR1 and CDR2 from the germline V gene are LNHDA and SQIVND (reference sequence). For the CDR3, the DNA is TGTGCCACCCCCTTCCTGGACGGGTATAATTCACCCCTCCACTTT. Protein product: CATPFLDGYNSPLHF. Supplemented by reference TRBV19 and TRBJ1-6, the full variable domain reads DGGITQSPKYLFRKEGQNVTLSCEQNLNHDAMYWYRQDPGQGLRLIYYSQIVNDFQKGDIAEGYSVSREKKESFPLTVTSAQKNPTAFYLCATPFLDGYNSPLHFGNGTRLTVT.

The rearrangement joins TRBV7-6 to TRBJ2-1; possible D gene TRBD2, 7 bases. CDR3 length: 15 residues. Trimming took 3 bases from V and 2 from J, leaving 11 bases between them. Germline CDR1 and CDR2: SGHVS and FNYEAQ. CDR3 in amino acids: CASSLSGGPYNEQFF. CDR3 in DNA: TGTGCCAGCAGCTTGTCCGGGGGGCCCTACAATGAGCAGTTCTTC.

The J gene is TRBJ2-5, the V gene TRBV7-9; 8 bases align to TRBD1. The trim removed 5 bases at V and 4 bases at J, leaving 6 bases unmatched. The germline V gene encodes CDR1 SEHNR and CDR2 FQNEAQ (reference sequence). This CDR3 comprises 14 residues. CDR3 in DNA: TGTGCCAGCAGCGACGGACAGGGAGGAGAGACCCAGTACTTC. The encoded protein is CASSDGQGGETQYF.

The gene calls are TRBV7-3 and TRBJ2-3, with 9 bases matching TRBD2. CDR1 and CDR2 (germline): SGHTA, FQGTGA. The CDR3 covers 15 residues. Trimming cost V 1 base and J 2 bases; bases outside gene matches: 1. CDR3: CASSLSGGVTDTQYF. CDR3 coding DNA: TGTGCCAGCAGCTTAAGCGGGGGGGTCACAGATACGCAGTATTTT.

This clone was recorded only once. V is TRBV6-5 and J is TRBJ2-5; 7 bases match TRBD2. Germline V lookup: CDR1 MNHEY, CDR2 SVGAGI. CDR3 size: 14 residues. V trimming: 1 base; J trimming: 5 bases; junction bases outside the gene matches: 4. CDR3: CASSYLASGETQYF. CDR3 in DNA: TGTGCCAGCAGTTACTTGGCTAGCGGCGAGACCCAGTACTTC.

This sequence joins TRBV28 and TRBJ2-7, with D tentatively TRBD2 (6 bases). The CDR3 consists of 16 residues. Trimming took off 5 bases at V and 1 base at J, with 18 bases between the two ends. The germline CDR1 and CDR2 sequences are MDHEN and SYDVKM. The CDR3 reads CASSPPSSDYSYEQYF. In DNA form, the CDR3 reads TGTGCCAGCAGTCCCCCTTCGTCGGACTATTCCTACGAGCAGTACTTC.

This rearrangement joins TRBV5-4 to TRBJ1-4, with 10 bases fitting TRBD1. With V trimmed by 0 bases and J by 7 bases, 6 bases remained unmatched. Looked up from germline, CDR1 is SGHNT and CDR2 is YYREEE (reference sequence). The CDR3 extends over 16 amino acids. CDR3 sequence reads: CASSLVSGDRGEKLFF. The CDR3 nucleotides read TGTGCCAGCAGCTTGGTCTCCGGGGACAGGGGTGAAAAACTGTTTTTT.

The chain combines TRBV9 with TRBJ1-1; D may be TRBD1 (5 bases). This CDR3 is built from 14 residues. V was shortened by 4 bases and J by 3 bases, with 13 bases between the two germline ends. Per the germline V gene, CDR1 is SGDLS and CDR2 is YYNGEE. The CDR3 coding sequence is TGTGCCAGCAGCCAACAGGACCGGGACACTGAAGCTTTCTTT. Its protein product is CASSQQDRDTEAFF.

V usage is TRBV6-5 and J usage is TRBJ1-6; a possible D gene is TRBD1 (6 bases). CDR1 is MNHEY, CDR2 SVGAGI, per germline. Trimming took 10 bases from V and 10 from J, leaving 23 bases between them. This CDR3 region has 15 residues. The CDR3 protein is CATQTKTGRGSPLHF. The CDR3, as DNA: TGTGCCACACAAACAAAAACAGGGAGAGGCTCACCCCTCCACTTT.

V gene TRBV5-4 combines with J gene TRBJ2-3, with TRBD1 as a possible D gene (6 bases). The germline V gene encodes CDR1 SGHNT and CDR2 YYREEE (reference sequence). V gave up 2 bases and J gave up 6 bases, with 13 bases separating them. CDR3 size: 14 residues. In DNA, the CDR3 is TGTGCCAGCAGCTTCCGGGGACAAGTGGATACGCAGTATTTT. As protein: CASSFRGQVDTQYF.

The rearrangement links TRBV6-5 to TRBJ1-6, with TRBD1 matching 8 bases. The germline CDR1 and CDR2 sequences are MNHEY and SVGAGI. CDR3 length: 14 amino acids. The junction had 7 bases not matched to a gene; V was cut back by 5 bases and J by 10 bases. The CDR3 spells CASSRQGKGSPLHF. CDR3 DNA sequence: TGTGCCAGCAGTCGACAGGGGAAGGGCTCACCCCTCCACTTT.

Of note for this clone: One junction end disagrees with the germline gene, perhaps due to a read error. The rearrangement uses TRBV18 and TRBJ1-2, with D tentatively TRBD1 (6 bases). CDR3 length: 13 amino acids. The germline CDR1 and CDR2 sequences are KGHSH and LQKENI. The DNA of the CDR3 is TGTGCCAGCCCACCACGGGAGGGGGATGGCTACACCTTC. It is translated as CASPPREGDGYTF.

This chain uses TRBV9 with TRBJ2-1; the D gene is possibly TRBD2 (5 bases). Germline assignment: CDR1 SGDLS and CDR2 YYNGEE. Trimming left V 4 bases short and J 0 bases short, with 17 bases between. The CDR3 contains 17 residues. The DNA of the CDR3 is TGTGCCAGCAGCCCCCATTTCCGGGATAGCTCCTACAATGAGCAGTTCTTC. Translating it yields CASSPHFRDSSYNEQFF.

This chain connects TRBV6-5 to TRBJ1-3, with TRBD1 matching 7 bases. With V trimmed by 5 bases and J by 2 bases, 6 bases remained unmatched. There are 15 residues in the CDR3. Germline-derived CDR1 and CDR2 are MNHEY and SVGAGI. CDR3 sequence: CASSPGQEAGNTIYF. Written as DNA, the CDR3 is TGTGCCAGCAGTCCTGGACAGGAGGCTGGAAACACCATATATTTT.

This clone has only a few counts. The J gene is TRBJ2-5, the V gene TRBV9; a weak D match, TRBD1 (6 bases). The CDR3 runs 17 residues. Germline V gene data show CDR1 as SGDLS and CDR2 as YYNGEE. With 4 bases removed from V and 4 bases from J, the gap between germline ends came to 23 bases. CDR3 residues: CASSPGRTAAKGETQYF. In nucleotides, the CDR3 is TGTGCCAGCAGCCCAGGACGGACAGCCGCAAAGGGAGAGACCCAGTACTTC.

The chain joins TRBV13 to TRBJ1-2, with 11 nucleotides matching TRBD1. Germline V lookup: CDR1 PRHDT, CDR2 FYEKMQ (reference sequence). The CDR3 is 14 amino acids. V lost 5 bases to trimming and J lost 4 bases; unmatched junction nucleotides: 3. The CDR3 DNA is TGTGCCAGCAGCCCCGGACAGGGGGCCTATGGCTACACCTTC. It encodes CASSPGQGAYGYTF.

V and J are TRBV5-1 and TRBJ2-7, with 8 nucleotides matching TRBD2. The CDR3 consists of 13 residues. Trimming took 0 bases from V and 5 from J; bases not matched to a gene: 1. Per germline, CDR1 SGHRS and CDR2 YFSETQ. Written as DNA, the CDR3 is TGCGCCAGCAGCTTGGGGCGGGGGGACGAGCAGTACTTC. Its translation: CASSLGRGDEQYF.

The chain links TRBV28 to TRBJ1-5; maybe TRBD1 (5 bases). Deletions cut 5 bases from V and 7 bases from J, with 12 bases between. Germline V gene data show CDR1 as MDHEN and CDR2 as SYDVKM. This CDR3 is 13 amino acids long. CDR3: CASSPLGAQPQHF. The DNA for the CDR3 is TGTGCCAGCAGTCCCCTCGGGGCCCAGCCCCAGCATTTT.

V is TRBV4-1 and J is TRBJ2-7, with D possibly being TRBD2 (5 bases). The CDR3 totals 13 residues. Germline V gives CDR1 MGHRA, CDR2 YSYEKL. The V and J ends lost 4 bases and 0 bases respectively, with 7 bases between them. In DNA form, the CDR3 reads TGCGCCAGCAGCCCCGGGATCTCCTACGAGCAGTACTTC. Protein: CASSPGISYEQYF.

The gene calls are TRBV11-2 and TRBJ2-2; weak D call: TRBD2 (7 bases). Germline V gene sequence: CDR1 SGHAT, CDR2 FQNNGV. The ends were cut back, 6 bases at V and 2 bases at J, with 13 bases in the middle. This CDR3 spans 15 amino acids. The CDR3: CASSPRGANTGELFF. The CDR3 region has the DNA TGTGCCAGCAGTCCCCGGGGGGCTAACACCGGGGAGCTGTTTTTT.

This clone was detected only once. This chain connects TRBV18 to TRBJ2-2; the match to TRBD2 covers 7 bases. The CDR3 sequence is 16 residues long. From germline, CDR1 is KGHSH and CDR2 LQKENI. The V gene end was trimmed by 1 base and the J gene end by 1 base; junction bases not matched to a gene: 3. In nucleotides, the CDR3 is TGTGCCAGCTCACCACAGGCTAGCGGGAACACCGGGGAGCTGTTTTTT. Encoded protein: CASSPQASGNTGELFF.

The chain uses TRBV25-1 and TRBJ2-7, with D uncertain. Trimming removed 4 bases from V and 2 bases from J, with 12 bases in between. Germline lookup yields CDR1 MGHDK and CDR2 SYGVNS. There are 14 residues in the CDR3. The CDR3 sequence: CASSGAKTTYEQYF. The CDR3 nucleotides are TGTGCCAGCAGTGGTGCTAAGACCACCTACGAGCAGTACTTC.